Each of the 20 T cell receptor beta chains below was sequenced from the same sample in a study of T-cell memory formation after mild COVID-19. MiXCR was run by TCRdb on the 5' RACE reads, yielding one entry per CDR3 protein. The repertoire includes about 90,000 distinct CDR3 sequences, about 13% of them detected once, and about 27% sits in the top ten. The source material was PBMCs or a T cell subset sorted from them (not recorded which). The receptor source for this set is an adult woman who had mild COVID-19 (a few samples of this study predate the infection). Cell type and time point are not known.

This clonotype has just a few counts. The rearrangement joins TRBV7-6 to TRBJ1-2, with D possibly matching TRBD1 (6 bases). Trimming shortened V by 5 bases and J by 7 bases, and 11 bases separated the two germline ends. The germline CDR1 and CDR2 sequences are SGHVS and FNYEAQ. The CDR3 totals 12 residues. The CDR3 loop is CASSPGGAGYTF. Written as DNA, the CDR3 is TGTGCCAGCAGCCCCGGGGGGGCTGGCTACACCTTC.

This clonotype turned up a few times. The V gene is TRBV9, the J gene TRBJ2-2; D not resolved. V lost 4 bases, J lost 0 bases, and 13 bases lay in between. This CDR3 is 16 amino acids long. Per germline, CDR1 SGDLS and CDR2 YYNGEE. The CDR3 is CASSHPKGTNTGELFF. Here the CDR3 DNA reads TGTGCCAGCAGCCACCCCAAGGGCACGAACACCGGGGAGCTGTTTTTT.

The CDR3 is CASSQGLSWNEQFF. The CDR3 DNA sequence: TGTGCCAGCTCCCAGGGGTTGTCTTGGAATGAGCAGTTCTTC. V usage is TRBV12-3 or TRBV12-4 and J usage is TRBJ2-1; TRBD1 might be the D (6 bases). The germline V and J ends were trimmed by 8 bases and 7 bases, with 18 bases remaining between them. This CDR3 comprises 14 residues.

This clonotype came up a few times. The chain is built from TRBV2 and TRBJ2-1; no firm D call. The V and J ends lost 3 bases and 9 bases respectively, with 18 bases between them. From germline, CDR1 is SNHLY and CDR2 FYNNEI. The CDR3 consists of 15 residues. The CDR3 protein is CASSDRQARAGEQFF. The CDR3 DNA is TGTGCCAGCAGTGATCGGCAGGCTCGGGCCGGTGAGCAGTTCTTC. The full variable domain, rest sourced from reference TRBV2 and TRBJ2-1, is EPEVTQTPSHQVTQMGQEVILRCVPISNHLYFYWYRQILGQKVEFLVSFYNNEISEKSEIFDDQFSVERPDGSNFTLKIRSTKLEDSAMYFCASSDRQARAGEQFFGPGTRLTVL.

This clonotype was counted only a few times. The chain is built from TRBV29-1 and TRBJ2-7; 7 bases match TRBD2. The CDR3 covers 16 residues. J was trimmed by 4 bases and V by 4 bases; bases with no gene match: 16. The germline CDR1 and CDR2 sequences are SQVTM and ANQGSEA. The CDR3 DNA sequence: TGCAGCGTTGTATCTTTTCGGGGCAGGGAGGGATACGAGCAGTACTTC. This translates into CSVVSFRGREGYEQYF.

This chain uses TRBV12-3 or TRBV12-4 with TRBJ2-1; 8 bases match TRBD1. Trimming cost V 7 bases and J 1 base; bases outside gene matches: 3. The CDR3 loop spans 14 amino acids. The CDR3 reads CASTRQGSYNEQFF. CDR3 DNA: TGTGCCAGCACCCGACAGGGGTCCTACAATGAGCAGTTCTTC.

This clonotype was observed a handful of times. This chain connects TRBV5-1 to TRBJ2-1, with TRBD2 identical over 8 bases. V dropped 3 bases and J dropped 0; count of bases not matched to a gene: 5. The CDR3 totals 16 residues. The germline V gene encodes CDR1 SGHRS and CDR2 YFSETQ. The CDR3 reads CASSSGLASSYNEQFF. Written as DNA, the CDR3 is TGCGCCAGCAGCTCAGGACTAGCCAGCTCCTACAATGAGCAGTTCTTC.

V and J are TRBV20-1 and TRBJ2-2, with 8 bases lining up with TRBD1. Per the germline V gene, CDR1 is DFQATT and CDR2 is SNEGSKA (reference sequence). Unmatched junction bases numbered 7, after V lost 0 bases and J lost 4 bases. The CDR3 length is 16 residues. CDR3 sequence (DNA): TGCAGTGCTAGAGATCGGCGACAGGGGAGCACCGGGGAGCTGTTTTTT. It specifies CSARDRRQGSTGELFF.

Ten or more counts support this clonotype. The J gene is TRBJ2-7, the V gene TRBV30; D might be TRBD2 (5 bases). The CDR3 extends over 14 amino acids. Per the germline V gene, CDR1 is GTSNPN and CDR2 is SVGIG (reference sequence). Trimming took off 2 bases at V and 0 bases at J, with 11 bases between the two ends. The CDR3 DNA follows: TGTGCCTGGAGTAGAGGGATCGGCTCCTACGAGCAGTACTTC. Encoded protein: CAWSRGIGSYEQYF.

This clonotype appeared a few times. CDR3: CASSLDGFYNEQFF. The CDR3, as DNA: TGTGCCAGCAGCTTAGATGGGTTCTACAATGAGCAGTTCTTC. The chain couples TRBV7-3 to TRBJ2-1; no firm D call. The CDR3 consists of 14 residues. Per the germline V gene, CDR1 is SGHTA and CDR2 is FQGTGA. Trimming cost V 2 bases and J 3 bases, with 8 bases left between them.

This clonotype has ten or more counts. The chain has TRBV11-3 and TRBJ2-7; D call uncertain. Germline V gene sequence: CDR1 SGHNT, CDR2 YENEEA. The CDR3 runs to 11 residues. The germline V and J ends were trimmed by 2 bases and 2 bases, with 1 base remaining between them. CDR3 nucleotide sequence: TGTGCCAGCAGCTTAACCTACGAGCAGTACTTC. It encodes CASSLTYEQYF.

V and J are TRBV30 and TRBJ2-3; unclear D gene. Germline-derived CDR1 and CDR2 are GTSNPN and SVGIG (reference sequence). V lost 3 bases and J 2 bases, leaving 6 bases between the germline ends. The CDR3 length is 12 residues. In DNA form, the CDR3 reads TGTGCCTGGAGAACCTACACAGATACGCAGTATTTT. It translates to CAWRTYTDTQYF.

Many counts were recorded for this clonotype. The chain couples TRBV7-8 to TRBJ2-3; D uncertain. V was clipped by 1 base and J by 2 bases, with 10 bases between them. This CDR3 is built from 15 residues. The germline V gene encodes CDR1 SGHVS and CDR2 FQNEAQ. The CDR3 region is CASSLESGITDTQYF. The CDR3 DNA reads TGTGCCAGCAGCTTAGAGTCTGGGATCACAGATACGCAGTATTTT.

This clonotype was counted only a few times. The chain is built from TRBV14 and TRBJ2-7; D uncertain. V was trimmed by 2 bases and J by 3 bases, leaving 5 bases between them. Germline V CDR1 and CDR2: SGHDN, FVKESK. CDR3 length equals 12 residues. CDR3 residues: CASSQTFYEQYF. The DNA of the CDR3 is TGTGCCAGCAGCCAAACATTCTACGAGCAGTACTTC. Filled out from reference TRBV14 and TRBJ2-7, the complete variable domain reads EAGVTQFPSHSVIEKGQTVTLRCDPISGHDNLYWYRRVMGKEIKFLLHFVKESKQDESGMPNNRFLAERTGGTYSTLKVQPAELEDSGVYFCASSQTFYEQYFGPGTRLTVT.

CDR3: CASSQNTGHEQFF. The CDR3 DNA reads TGTGCCAGCAGCCAAAACACAGGTCATGAGCAGTTCTTC. The rearrangement links TRBV4-2 to TRBJ2-1; perhaps TRBD1 as D (5 bases). This CDR3 spans 13 amino acids. Germline V gives CDR1 LGHNA, CDR2 YNFKEQ. The V gene lost 2 bases and the J gene lost 8 bases, with 10 bases spanning the gap.

In this sample, this clonotype turned up a few times. This chain connects TRBV7-2 to TRBJ1-1, with TRBD1 as a possible D gene (6 bases). Per germline, CDR1 SGHTA and CDR2 FQGNSA. Deletions cut 1 base from V and 4 bases from J, with 13 bases between. CDR3 length equals 15 residues. The chain's CDR3 is CASSLGLGGGTEAFF. The CDR3 nucleotides read TGTGCCAGCAGCTTAGGATTGGGAGGGGGCACTGAAGCTTTCTTT.

This clonotype has just a few counts. The chain is built from TRBV7-8 and TRBJ2-7; no clear D. This CDR3 has 18 residues. Trimming removed 4 bases at V and 3 bases at J, with 25 bases between. Germline CDR1 is SGHVS and CDR2 is FQNEAQ. CDR3 bases: TGTGCCAGCAGCTCCGGACGACTCTCGACCCGTGACCTCTACGAGCAGTACTTC. Translation gives CASSSGRLSTRDLYEQYF.

The chain recombines TRBV4-1 with TRBJ2-1; D is possibly TRBD1 (5 bases). Germline V CDR1 and CDR2: MGHRA, YSYEKL. The V and J ends lost 0 bases and 2 bases respectively, with 11 bases between them. This CDR3 spans 16 amino acids. CDR3 sequence reads: CASSQDKAGTYNEQFF. Written as DNA, the CDR3 is TGCGCCAGCAGCCAAGATAAGGCAGGGACCTACAATGAGCAGTTCTTC.

The V and J genes are TRBV20-1 and TRBJ2-7, with 14 bases identical to TRBD2. This CDR3 contains 14 residues. In germline, CDR1 is DFQATT, CDR2 SNEGSKA (reference sequence). V gave up 3 bases and J gave up 3 bases; unmatched junction bases: 1. Written as DNA, the CDR3 is TGCAGTGCTAGGGGACTAGCGGGAGTCTACGAGCAGTACTTC. As protein: CSARGLAGVYEQYF.

This clonotype was recorded a few times. The gene calls are TRBV28 and TRBJ2-7, with 7 bases fitting TRBD1. Germline V gene lookup returns CDR1 MDHEN and CDR2 SYDVKM. Germline trimming cut 7 bases from V and 3 bases from J; bases unmatched to any gene: 3. The CDR3 consists of 12 residues. Here the CDR3 reads CASNRDSYEQYF. CDR3 DNA sequence: TGTGCCAGCAATCGGGACAGCTACGAGCAGTACTTC.